This TCR beta chain was captured in a study of molecular identifiers for immune sequencing clone quantification. Study results and caveats: Effector cells had over 98% of their molecules in clones above 20 RNA copies, while naive cells had under 1%.

With 2 bases clipped from V and 1 base from J, the junction kept 8 bases outside the gene matches. CDR1 and CDR2 (germline): LNHDA, SQIVND (reference sequence). The CDR3 is 17 amino acids. Sorting was used to obtain naive CD8 T cells (CD8+CD4-CCR7+CD45RA+). MiXCR, run by TCRdb on the PCR reads, gives a single entry per CDR3 protein. The repertoire has a few hundred thousand distinct CDR3 sequences, 20% to 25% of them found once; the top ten carry about 0.84%. This clonotype was recorded at least ten times. What it binds is unknown. The receptor comes from a human donor in good health. Some libraries in this study had Jurkat cell RNA spiked in. V usage is TRBV19 and J usage is TRBJ2-5; TRBD2 aligns across 9 bases. The sample taken for sequencing was naive CD8+ T cells from blood, with Jurkat cell RNA spiked in. Subset denoted: FACS-sorted CD8+CD4-CCR7+CD45RA+ naive T cells. The CDR3 bases are TGTGCCAGTAGTATAAGTTCGCGGGGGGGCAGCCAAGAGACCCAGTACTTC. Its protein is CASSISSRGGSQETQYF.